This is a list of T cell receptor beta chains from one sample in a study of shared clonotypes between healthy human individuals. The protocol was immunoSEQ multiplex PCR, while the TCRdb copy is restricted to in-frame clones and leaves out a portion. Here the sample spans about 480,000 clones, 79% being singletons. Sequencing was performed on PBMCs. These receptors all come from a woman in her forties in good health. Some clones in this sample may be carry-over from other donors' samples. Both conserved end residues are trimmed from each CDR3. A D gene is named only where the DNA matches it firmly. Size tells how often a clone was seen (once, few, many) or the class of an expanded clone, and some rows leave it out.

>-|TRBV6-5|few|14
ASSYSRSVGNYEQY
>TRBD1|TRBV10-1|-|13
ASRPGTGRTGELF
>-|TRBV7-2|-|13
ASSLASSADNEQF
>-|TRBV7-2|-|12
ASSLKTGGQPQH
>TRBD2|TRBV5-1|-|14
ASSSSLAGGYNEQF
>TRBD2|TRBV6-1|-|15
ASSEVTSGLDQETQY
>-|TRBV18|-|14
ASSPGNTGKNTEAF
>-|TRBV6-4|-|12
ASSDSQDTGELF
>-|TRBV10-3|-|15
AIREGSSVGGNQPQH
>-|TRBV27|-|11
ASQGSTTYEQY
>TRBD1|TRBV7-9|-|14
ASSSRQGPWATEAF
>TRBD1|TRBV19|-|13
ASSNFGTDTGELF
>-|TRBV15|-|12
ATSRAHRPHGYT
>-|TRBV18|-|11
ASSPQGEGEQY
>TRBD1|TRBV7-3|-|13
ASSLGQATNTEAF
>TRBD1|TRBV6-6|-|13
ASIHRGGTGNTIY
>TRBD1|TRBV7-2|-|12
ASSLGSRGRGYT
>-|TRBV20-1|-|8
SAMYYGYT
>TRBD1|TRBV9|many|12
ASSQTGGNTEAF
>-|TRBV29-1|-|11
SVGPEGDHEQY
>-|TRBV7-8|-|17
ASSLPPDGPRLDPYEQY
>-|TRBV27|-|10
ASLSFGETQY
>TRBD1|TRBV27|-|12
ASRKTGGGSGYT